These 7 T cell receptor beta chains originate from one sample sequenced in a study of TIL therapy for anti-PD-1-resistant metastatic lung cancer. Described time point: pre-treatment sample, taken before nivolumab and TIL therapy. The libraries were made with immunoSEQ v3. This table comes from immunoSEQ multiplex PCR, and its TCRdb copy is limited to in-frame clones, with some not included. This table has approximately 60,000 clones, roughly 70% appearing once. The sequencing used blood, collected at baseline. Source of these receptors: a person between 25 and 80 years old with non-small cell lung cancer.

This clone appeared a single time. The chain recombines TRBV5-1 with TRBJ2-7, with D hard to call. With 3 bases removed from V and 3 bases from J, the gap between germline ends came to 16 bases. The length of the CDR3 is 15 residues. Germline-derived CDR1 and CDR2 are SGHRS and YFSETQ. This chain's CDR3 is CASSSGLRRYYEQYF. The DNA of the CDR3 is TGCGCCAGCAGCTCCGGGCTCCGACGGTACTACGAGCAGTACTTC.

V usage is TRBV4-2 and J usage is TRBJ2-1; TRBD2 aligns across 7 bases. Germline V gene lookup returns CDR1 LGHNA and CDR2 YNFKEQ. The CDR3 spans 14 residues. V shed 5 bases and J 5 bases; nucleotides not matched to a gene: 6. CDR3 bases: TGTGCCAGCAGCGGGGGGGGACGAGACAATGAGCAGTTCTTC. It translates to CASSGGGRDNEQFF.

This clone was recorded only once. V and J are TRBV13 and TRBJ2-5, with 7 bases matching TRBD1. This CDR3 is 15 amino acids long. CDR1 PRHDT and CDR2 FYEKMQ come from the germline V gene (reference sequence). V gave up 5 bases and J gave up 1 base; unmatched junction bases: 7. The chain's CDR3 is CASSPKQGSQETQYF. DNA for the CDR3: TGTGCCAGCAGCCCCAAACAGGGGAGCCAAGAGACCCAGTACTTC.

J is TRBJ2-2 and V is TRBV5-6; 8 bases fit TRBD2. V dropped 3 bases and J dropped 6; count of bases not matched to a gene: 10. Germline CDR1 and CDR2: SGHDT and YYEEEE. CDR3 size: 16 residues. This CDR3 reads CASSYPGLEGSGELFF. In DNA, the CDR3 is TGTGCCAGCAGCTATCCGGGACTAGAGGGTTCCGGGGAGCTGTTTTTT. The full variable domain, its missing parts supplied by reference TRBV5-6 and TRBJ2-2, is DAGVTQSPTHLIKTRGQQVTLRCSPKSGHDTVSWYQQALGQGPQFIFQYYEEEERQRGNFPDRFSGHQFPNYSSELNVNALLLGDSALYLCASSYPGLEGSGELFFGEGSRLTVL.

The chain combines TRBV2 with TRBJ2-7; tentative D call: TRBD2 (6 bases). This CDR3 is built from 12 residues. Trimming took off 6 bases at V and 6 bases at J, with 12 bases between the two ends. Germline V gene sequence: CDR1 SNHLY, CDR2 FYNNEI. CDR3 region: CASRDYPGEQYF. As DNA, the CDR3 is TGTGCCAGCAGGGACTACCCGGGCGAGCAGTACTTC. The complete variable domain, with remaining parts taken from reference TRBV2 and TRBJ2-7, reads EPEVTQTPSHQVTQMGQEVILRCVPISNHLYFYWYRQILGQKVEFLVSFYNNEISEKSEIFDDQFSVERPDGSNFTLKIRSTKLEDSAMYFCASRDYPGEQYFGPGTRLTVT.

The chain employs TRBV28 and TRBJ1-2; possible D gene TRBD1, 6 bases. Trimming pared 7 bases from V and 3 bases from J, leaving 15 bases between. CDR3 length: 14 amino acids. CDR1 MDHEN and CDR2 SYDVKM come from the germline V gene. Here the CDR3 DNA reads TGTGCCAGCATTCTACCGGGACAACACTATGGCTACACCTTC. Amino acid sequence: CASILPGQHYGYTF.

The chain couples TRBV5-1 to TRBJ1-2; maybe TRBD1 (5 bases). The CDR3 is 12 residues long. V was clipped by 1 base and J by 7 bases, with 8 bases between them. Looked up from germline, CDR1 is SGHRS and CDR2 is YFSETQ. CDR3 in DNA: TGCGCCAGCAGCTTGCAGGGAGCTGGCTACACCTTC. Translating gives CASSLQGAGYTF.